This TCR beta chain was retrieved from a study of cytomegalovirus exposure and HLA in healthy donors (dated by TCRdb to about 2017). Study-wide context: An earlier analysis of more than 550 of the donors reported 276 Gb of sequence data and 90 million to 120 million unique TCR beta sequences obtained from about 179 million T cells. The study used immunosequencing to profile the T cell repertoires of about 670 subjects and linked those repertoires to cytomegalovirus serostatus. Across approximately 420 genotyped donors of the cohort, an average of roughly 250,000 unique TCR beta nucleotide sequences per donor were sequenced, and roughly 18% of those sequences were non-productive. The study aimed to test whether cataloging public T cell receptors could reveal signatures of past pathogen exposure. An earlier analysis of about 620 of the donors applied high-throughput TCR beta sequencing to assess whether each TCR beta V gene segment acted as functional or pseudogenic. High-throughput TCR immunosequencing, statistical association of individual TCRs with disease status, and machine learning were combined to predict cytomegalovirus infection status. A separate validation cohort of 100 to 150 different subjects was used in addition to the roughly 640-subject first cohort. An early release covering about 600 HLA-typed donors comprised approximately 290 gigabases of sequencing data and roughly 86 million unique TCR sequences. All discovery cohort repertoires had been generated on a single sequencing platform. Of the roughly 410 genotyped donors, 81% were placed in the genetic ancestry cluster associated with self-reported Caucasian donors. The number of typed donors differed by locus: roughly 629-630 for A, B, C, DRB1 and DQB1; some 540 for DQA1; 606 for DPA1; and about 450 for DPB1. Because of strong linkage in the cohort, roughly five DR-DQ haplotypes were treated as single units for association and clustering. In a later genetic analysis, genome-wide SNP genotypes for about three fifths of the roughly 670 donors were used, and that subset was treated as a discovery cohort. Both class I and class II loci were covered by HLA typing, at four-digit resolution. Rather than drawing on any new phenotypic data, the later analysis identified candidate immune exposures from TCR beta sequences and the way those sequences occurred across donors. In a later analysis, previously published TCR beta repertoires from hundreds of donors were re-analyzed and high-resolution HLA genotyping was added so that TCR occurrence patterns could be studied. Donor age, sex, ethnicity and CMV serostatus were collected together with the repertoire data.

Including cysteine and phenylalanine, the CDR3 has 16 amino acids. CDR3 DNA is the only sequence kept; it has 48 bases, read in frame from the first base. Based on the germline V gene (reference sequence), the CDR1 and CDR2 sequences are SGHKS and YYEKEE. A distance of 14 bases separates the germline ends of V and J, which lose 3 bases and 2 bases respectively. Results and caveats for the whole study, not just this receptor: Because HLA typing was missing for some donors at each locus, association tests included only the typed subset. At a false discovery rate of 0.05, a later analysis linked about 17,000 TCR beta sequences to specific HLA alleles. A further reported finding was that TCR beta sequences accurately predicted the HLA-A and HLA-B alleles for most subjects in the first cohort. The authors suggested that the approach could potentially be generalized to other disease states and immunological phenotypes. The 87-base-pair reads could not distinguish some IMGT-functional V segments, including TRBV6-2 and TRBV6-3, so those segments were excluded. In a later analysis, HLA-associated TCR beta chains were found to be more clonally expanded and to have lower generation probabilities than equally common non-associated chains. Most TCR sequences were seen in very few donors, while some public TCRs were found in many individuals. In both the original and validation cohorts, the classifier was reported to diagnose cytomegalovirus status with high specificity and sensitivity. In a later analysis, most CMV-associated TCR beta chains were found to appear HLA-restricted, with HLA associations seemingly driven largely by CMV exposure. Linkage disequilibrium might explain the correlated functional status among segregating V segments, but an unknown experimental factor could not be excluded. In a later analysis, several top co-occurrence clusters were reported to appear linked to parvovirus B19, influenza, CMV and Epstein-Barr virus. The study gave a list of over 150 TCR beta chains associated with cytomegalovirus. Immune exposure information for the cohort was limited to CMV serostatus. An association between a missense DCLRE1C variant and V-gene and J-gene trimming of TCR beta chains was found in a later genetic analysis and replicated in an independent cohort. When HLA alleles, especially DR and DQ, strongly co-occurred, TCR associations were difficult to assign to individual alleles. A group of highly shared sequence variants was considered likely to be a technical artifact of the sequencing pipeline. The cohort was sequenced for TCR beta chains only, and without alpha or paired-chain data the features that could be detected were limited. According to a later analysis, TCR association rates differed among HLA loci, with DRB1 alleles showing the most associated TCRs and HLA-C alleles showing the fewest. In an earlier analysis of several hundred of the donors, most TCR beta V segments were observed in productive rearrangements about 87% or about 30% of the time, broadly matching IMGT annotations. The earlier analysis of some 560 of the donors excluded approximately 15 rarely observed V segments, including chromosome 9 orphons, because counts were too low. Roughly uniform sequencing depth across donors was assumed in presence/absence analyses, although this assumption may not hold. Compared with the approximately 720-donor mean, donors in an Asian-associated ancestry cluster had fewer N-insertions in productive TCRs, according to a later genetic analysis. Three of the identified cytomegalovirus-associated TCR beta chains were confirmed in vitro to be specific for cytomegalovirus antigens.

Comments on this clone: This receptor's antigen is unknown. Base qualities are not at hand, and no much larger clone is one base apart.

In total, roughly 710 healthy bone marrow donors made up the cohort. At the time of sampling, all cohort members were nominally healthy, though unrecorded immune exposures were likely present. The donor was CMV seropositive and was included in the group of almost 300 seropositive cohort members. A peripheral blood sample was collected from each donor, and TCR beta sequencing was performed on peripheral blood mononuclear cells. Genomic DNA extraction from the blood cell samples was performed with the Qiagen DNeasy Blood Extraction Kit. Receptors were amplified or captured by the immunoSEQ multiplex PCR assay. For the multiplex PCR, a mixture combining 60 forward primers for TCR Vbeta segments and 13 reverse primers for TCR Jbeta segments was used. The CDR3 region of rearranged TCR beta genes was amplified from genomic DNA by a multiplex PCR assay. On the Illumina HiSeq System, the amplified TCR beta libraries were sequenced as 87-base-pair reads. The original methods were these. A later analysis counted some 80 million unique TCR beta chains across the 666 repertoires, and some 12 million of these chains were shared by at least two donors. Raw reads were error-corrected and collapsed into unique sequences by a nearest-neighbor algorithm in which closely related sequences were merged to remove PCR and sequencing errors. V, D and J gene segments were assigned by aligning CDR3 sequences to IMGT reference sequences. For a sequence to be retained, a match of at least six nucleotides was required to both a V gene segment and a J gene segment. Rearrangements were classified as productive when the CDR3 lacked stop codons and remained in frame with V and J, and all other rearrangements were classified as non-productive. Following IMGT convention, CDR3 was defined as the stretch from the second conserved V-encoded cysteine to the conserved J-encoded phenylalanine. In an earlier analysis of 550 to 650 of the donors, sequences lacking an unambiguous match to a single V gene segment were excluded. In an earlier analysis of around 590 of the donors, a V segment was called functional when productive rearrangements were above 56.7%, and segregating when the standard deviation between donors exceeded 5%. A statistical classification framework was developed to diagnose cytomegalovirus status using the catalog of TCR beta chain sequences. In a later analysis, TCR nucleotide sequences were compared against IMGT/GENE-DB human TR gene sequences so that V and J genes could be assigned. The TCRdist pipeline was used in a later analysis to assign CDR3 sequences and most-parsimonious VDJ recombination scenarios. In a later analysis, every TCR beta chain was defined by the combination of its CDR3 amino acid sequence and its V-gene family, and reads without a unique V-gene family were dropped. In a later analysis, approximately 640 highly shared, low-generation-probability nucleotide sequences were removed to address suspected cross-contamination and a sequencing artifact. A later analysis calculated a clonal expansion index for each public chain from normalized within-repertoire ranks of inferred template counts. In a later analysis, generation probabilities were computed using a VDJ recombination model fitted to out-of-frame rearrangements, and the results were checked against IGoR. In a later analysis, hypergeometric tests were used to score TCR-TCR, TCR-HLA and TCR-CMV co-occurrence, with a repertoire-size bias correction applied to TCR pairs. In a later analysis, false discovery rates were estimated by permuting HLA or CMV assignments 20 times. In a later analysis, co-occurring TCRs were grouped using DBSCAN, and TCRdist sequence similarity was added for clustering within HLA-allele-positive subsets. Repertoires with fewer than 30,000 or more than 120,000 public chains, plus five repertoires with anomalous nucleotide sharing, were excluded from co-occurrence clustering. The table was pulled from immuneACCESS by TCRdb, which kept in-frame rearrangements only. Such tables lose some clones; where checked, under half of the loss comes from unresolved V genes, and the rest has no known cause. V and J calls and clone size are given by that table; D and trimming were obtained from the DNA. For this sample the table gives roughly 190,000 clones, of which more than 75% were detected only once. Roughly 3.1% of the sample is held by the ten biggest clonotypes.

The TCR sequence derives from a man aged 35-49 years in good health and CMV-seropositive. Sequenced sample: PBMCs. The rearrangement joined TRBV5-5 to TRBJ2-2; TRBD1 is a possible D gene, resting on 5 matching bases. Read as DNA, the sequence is TGTGCCAGCAGCTCCGCAAGGGGTTTTAACACCGGGGAGCTGTTTTTT. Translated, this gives CASSSARGFNTGELFF.